A single sample is the source of the 30 T cell receptor beta chains below, sequenced in a study of blood T cell repertoires in COVID-19. The data were produced by immunoSEQ multiplex PCR, yet TCRdb's version contains in-frame clones alone and is incomplete. The sample includes around 19,000 clones, more than 80% seen only once; the top ten take 5% to 6.5%. The specimen sequenced was peripheral blood. The source is a human donor in a cohort sampled during active COVID-19.

The chain is built from TRBV7-9 and TRBJ2-1; 10 bases align to TRBD2. J gave up 8 bases and V 7 bases, and 11 bases lay outside the gene matches. The germline CDR1 and CDR2 sequences are SEHNR and FQNEAQ (reference sequence). CDR3 length: 15 residues. In DNA, the CDR3 is TGTGCCAGCATCACCTCTAGCGGGAGTAAGGATGAGCAGTTCTTC. It is translated as CASITSSGSKDEQFF.

This clone was seen just once. This chain links TRBV5-6 with TRBJ1-3; no clear D gene. Trimming pared 1 base from V and 3 bases from J, leaving 8 bases between. From germline, CDR1 is SGHDT and CDR2 YYEEEE. The CDR3 consists of 14 residues. The CDR3 DNA is TGTGCCAGCAGCTTGACAGCAGATGGAAACACCATATATTTT. It encodes CASSLTADGNTIYF.

The V and J genes are TRBV4-2 and TRBJ2-1; D is possibly TRBD2 (6 bases). The germline CDR1 and CDR2 sequences are LGHNA and YNFKEQ. The V and J ends lost 1 base and 2 bases respectively, with 9 bases between them. This CDR3 is 15 amino acids long. The CDR3 here is CASSQGTTTYNEQFF. DNA for the CDR3: TGTGCCAGCAGCCAAGGGACTACCACCTACAATGAGCAGTTCTTC.

The chain joins TRBV6-6 to TRBJ1-2, with a possible D match to TRBD1 (5 bases). V was shortened by 2 bases and J by 4 bases, with 11 bases between the two germline ends. The CDR3 runs to 14 residues. CDR1 MNHNY and CDR2 SVGAGI come from the germline V gene (reference sequence). The CDR3 here is CASSYAGRFYGYTF. The CDR3 nucleotides read TGTGCCAGCAGTTACGCGGGACGGTTCTATGGCTACACCTTC.

The chain is built from TRBV7-2 and TRBJ2-7, with 10 nucleotides matching TRBD1. Looked up from germline, CDR1 is SGHTA and CDR2 is FQGNSA. J lost 5 bases, V lost 1 base, and 11 bases had no gene match. This CDR3 comprises 17 residues. As DNA, the CDR3 is TGTGCCAGCAGCTTAGTGGGTTGGGGACAGGGGAGAAACGAGCAGTACTTC. Amino acid sequence: CASSLVGWGQGRNEQYF.

The chain has TRBV19 and TRBJ1-2, with 8 nucleotides matching TRBD1. The CDR3 covers 13 residues. CDR1 is LNHDA, CDR2 SQIVND, per germline (reference sequence). Trimming at V came to 9 bases and at J to 3 bases, leaving 6 bases not matched to a gene. Here the CDR3 reads CASTGGADYGYTF. The CDR3 DNA follows: TGTGCCAGCACAGGGGGTGCGGACTATGGCTACACCTTC.

The gene calls are TRBV12-3 or TRBV12-4 and TRBJ1-2, with 7 positions matching TRBD1. With V trimmed by 10 bases and J by 5 bases, 4 bases remained unmatched. The CDR3 runs 11 residues. CDR3: CATGTDYGYTF. CDR3 sequence (DNA): TGTGCCACCGGGACAGATTATGGCTACACCTTC.

This chain connects TRBV28 to TRBJ1-2, with 7 positions matching TRBD1. The CDR3 has 16 amino acids. Germline assignment: CDR1 MDHEN and CDR2 SYDVKM. Germline trimming cut 7 bases from V and 6 bases from J; bases unmatched to any gene: 17. The CDR3, as DNA: TGTGCCAGCAATTCACAATTACGACAGGGTTGGGATGGCTACACCTTC. It translates to CASNSQLRQGWDGYTF.

The rearrangement uses TRBV12-2 and TRBJ2-2; the table names TRBD2, a call not compared with the DNA. TRBV12-2 is given as a pseudogene. CDR3 size: 20 residues. In DNA, the CDR3 is TGTGCAAGTCGCTTAGATCGACTAGCGGGAGTCCCTATTTACACCGGGGAGCTGTTTTTT. It encodes CASRLDRLAGVPIYTGELFF.

A word on this clone: The same CDR3 arises from other DNA sequences in this sample as well. This CDR3 is CASSVSGSSYNEQFF. CDR3 nucleotides: TGTGCCAGCAGCGTTAGCGGGAGCTCCTACAATGAGCAGTTCTTC. The chain uses TRBV9 and TRBJ2-1, with 9 bases aligning to TRBD2. The germline V gene encodes CDR1 SGDLS and CDR2 YYNGEE. The length of the CDR3 is 15 residues. Losses at the gene ends were 2 bases for V and 0 bases for J; bases not matched to a gene: 0.

The chain links TRBV29-1 to TRBJ2-1; 11 positions agree with TRBD2. Germline V gene data show CDR1 as SQVTM and CDR2 as ANQGSEA. V was clipped by 8 bases and J by 4 bases; unmatched bases: 4. The CDR3 covers 13 residues. The CDR3, as DNA: TGCAGCACACTAGCGGGAGTGTACAATGAGCAGTTCTTC. This translates into CSTLAGVYNEQFF.

The V and J genes are TRBV5-1 and TRBJ2-1; D ambiguous. Germline V lookup: CDR1 SGHRS, CDR2 YFSETQ. The CDR3 loop spans 14 amino acids. V gave up 4 bases and J gave up 1 base, with 9 bases separating them. CDR3 sequence: CASSRLPSYNEQFF. CDR3 sequence (DNA): TGCGCCAGCAGCCGGTTACCTTCCTACAATGAGCAGTTCTTC.

CDR3 sequence reads: CASSYHRDTANYGYTF. The CDR3 nucleotides read TGTGCCAGCAGTTACCACCGGGACACCGCGAACTATGGCTACACCTTC. The chain uses TRBV6-5 and TRBJ1-2; D is possibly TRBD1 (6 bases). Germline CDR1 reads MNHEY; CDR2 reads SVGAGI. The CDR3 length is 16 residues. The V end was cut by 2 bases, the J end by 2 bases, with 15 bases between.

V usage is TRBV28 and J usage is TRBJ1-1; D gene ambiguous. CDR3 length: 15 amino acids. The V gene's germline CDR1 is MDHEN and CDR2 SYDVKM. The V end lost 1 base, the J end lost 2 bases, and 11 bases lay between the germline ends. The CDR3 bases are TGTGCCAGCAGTTTATATGGCAGTACCAACACTGAAGCTTTCTTT. It translates to CASSLYGSTNTEAFF.

This sequence joins TRBV29-1 and TRBJ2-7, with 9 bases fitting TRBD1. The V segment lost 3 bases and the J segment 0 bases; nucleotides outside the gene matches: 6. The germline V gene has CDR1 SQVTM and CDR2 ANQGSEA. The CDR3 loop spans 15 amino acids. The CDR3 nucleotides read TGCAGCGTTGATATCAGGACAGGGGTCTCCTACGAGCAGTACTTC. It encodes CSVDIRTGVSYEQYF.

CDR3 sequence reads: CASSLSPGPYGYTF. DNA for the CDR3: TGTGCCAGCAGCTTAAGCCCAGGGCCCTATGGCTACACCTTC. The chain recombines TRBV7-6 with TRBJ1-2; D is possibly TRBD1 (5 bases). The CDR3 extends over 14 amino acids. Germline V CDR1 and CDR2: SGHVS, FNYEAQ. V was cut by 2 bases and J by 4 bases, with 11 bases left in between. The full variable domain, with the rest looked up from reference TRBV7-6 and TRBJ1-2, is GAGVSQSPRYKVTKRGQDVALRCDPISGHVSLYWYRQALGQGPEFLTYFNYEAQQDKSGLPNDRFSAERPEGSISTLTIQRTEQRDSAMYRCASSLSPGPYGYTFGSGTRLTVV.

The gene calls are TRBV24-1 and TRBJ2-7, with TRBD1 matching over 7 bases. The V segment lost 8 bases and the J segment 2 bases; nucleotides outside the gene matches: 2. The CDR3 consists of 12 residues. Germline CDR1 KGHDR, CDR2 SFDVKD. CDR3 DNA sequence: TGTGCCACCATTACAGGGGCCTACGAGCAGTACTTC. Amino acids: CATITGAYEQYF.

The genes are TRBV5-4 and TRBJ1-6, with 7 bases lining up with TRBD1. CDR3 length: 15 amino acids. Germline CDR1 SGHNT, CDR2 YYREEE (reference sequence). Trimming removed 4 bases from V and 11 bases from J; junction bases left unmatched: 12. Here the CDR3 DNA reads TGTGCCAGCAGCATCGGGACAGAGAACGCGACACCCCTCCACTTT. Amino acid sequence: CASSIGTENATPLHF.

V gene TRBV28 combines with J gene TRBJ1-1; D is possibly TRBD1 (6 bases). V dropped 8 bases and J dropped 4 bases, with 20 bases sitting between them. CDR1 is MDHEN and CDR2 is SYDVKM in the germline V gene. This CDR3 region has 15 residues. The CDR3 DNA sequence: TGTGCCAGCTGTAGCGGGACAACAAGGGCCACTGAAGCTTTCTTT. Its translation is CASCSGTTRATEAFF.

The chain uses TRBV28 and TRBJ1-5; 9 nucleotides agree with TRBD1. This CDR3 has 17 amino acids. CDR1 MDHEN and CDR2 SYDVKM come from the germline V gene. V lost 2 bases and J lost 3; bases outside the gene matches: 8. CDR3 in amino acids: CASSLGWTGVSNQPQHF. CDR3 coding DNA: TGTGCCAGCAGTTTAGGGTGGACAGGGGTTTCCAATCAGCCCCAGCATTTT.

The chain recombines TRBV27 with TRBJ2-2, with TRBD2 matching over 7 bases. J gave up 5 bases and V 2 bases, and 2 bases lay outside the gene matches. The CDR3 loop spans 14 amino acids. Looked up from germline, CDR1 is MNHEY and CDR2 is SMNVEV (reference sequence). CDR3 sequence: CASSLGLGTGELFF. For the CDR3, the DNA is TGTGCCAGCAGTTTAGGACTAGGTACCGGGGAGCTGTTTTTT.

This rearrangement joins TRBV18 to TRBJ1-2, with TRBD1 matching 7 bases. Germline V gives CDR1 KGHSH, CDR2 LQKENI. Germline trimming cut 3 bases from V and 0 bases from J; bases unmatched to any gene: 7. The CDR3 has 16 residues. CDR3 loop: CASSPGQFDSNYGYTF. The CDR3 DNA follows: TGTGCCAGCTCACCGGGACAGTTCGATTCTAACTATGGCTACACCTTC.

This rearrangement joins TRBV19 to TRBJ2-2; D not resolved. The V and J ends lost 2 bases and 1 base respectively, with 2 bases between them. Germline V lookup: CDR1 LNHDA, CDR2 SQIVND (reference sequence). The CDR3 totals 13 residues. CDR3 residues: CASSILNTGELFF. CDR3 bases: TGTGCCAGTAGTATACTGAACACCGGGGAGCTGTTTTTT.

The V and J genes are TRBV7-9 and TRBJ1-2, with D maybe TRBD1 (5 bases). Germline V gene lookup returns CDR1 SEHNR and CDR2 FQNEAQ (reference sequence). This CDR3 has 13 residues. The V gene lost 2 bases and the J gene lost 2 bases, with 6 bases spanning the gap. The CDR3 nucleotides are TGTGCCAGCAGCTTAAGGGGCAACTATGGCTACACCTTC. Translating gives CASSLRGNYGYTF.

The chain is built from TRBV28 and TRBJ2-7; TRBD1 agrees at 9 bases. After removal of 6 bases from V and 0 bases from J, the junction contained 12 bases not matched to a gene. Germline V lookup: CDR1 MDHEN, CDR2 SYDVKM. The CDR3 runs to 17 residues. CDR3 region: CASRPSPGTGSSYEQYF. The DNA of the CDR3 is TGTGCCAGCAGGCCTAGTCCCGGGACAGGGAGCTCCTACGAGCAGTACTTC.

This chain connects TRBV18 to TRBJ2-1, with D perhaps matching TRBD2 (6 bases). Germline CDR1 reads KGHSH; CDR2 reads LQKENI. This CDR3 is 13 amino acids long. Trimming removed 8 bases at V and 10 bases at J, with 18 bases between. The CDR3 reads CASGGTPDYEQFF. Here the CDR3 DNA reads TGTGCCAGCGGAGGGACCCCCGATTACGAGCAGTTCTTC.

The chain is built from TRBV5-6 and TRBJ1-1; D is unresolved. The CDR3 loop spans 12 amino acids. V was pared by 2 bases and J by 5 bases, with 7 bases between. Germline-derived CDR1 and CDR2 are SGHDT and YYEEEE. The CDR3 DNA sequence: TGTGCCAGCAGCTTCGGAGGGACTGAAGCTTTCTTT. Amino acid sequence: CASSFGGTEAFF.

This clone was seen a few times. The chain joins TRBV5-4 to TRBJ1-3; D gene unclear. V shed 3 bases and J shed 4 bases, with 11 bases lying between them. Germline loops: CDR1 SGHNT, CDR2 YYREEE (reference sequence). This CDR3 region has 14 residues. The CDR3 DNA reads as TGTGCCAGCAGCTCGACAATCCCCGGAAACACCATATATTTT. It translates to CASSSTIPGNTIYF.

This clone was picked up a small number of times. The chain uses TRBV7-9 and TRBJ2-2, with 11 bases that match TRBD2. Germline-derived CDR1 and CDR2 are SEHNR and FQNEAQ (reference sequence). V lost 5 bases, J lost 4 bases, and 6 bases stayed unmatched. This CDR3 region has 16 residues. As DNA, the CDR3 is TGTGCCAGCAGCCCTCTAGCGGGAGGTGGCACCGGGGAGCTGTTTTTT. This encodes CASSPLAGGGTGELFF.

CDR3 bases: TGTGCCAGTAGTATACAGGGGGGATACGAGCAGTACTTC. It yields the protein CASSIQGGYEQYF. The chain joins TRBV19 to TRBJ2-7; possible D gene TRBD1, 7 bases. The germline V gene encodes CDR1 LNHDA and CDR2 SQIVND (reference sequence). The CDR3 is 13 residues long. Trimming removed 2 bases from V and 4 bases from J, with 9 bases in between.